A single sample is the source of the 24 T cell receptor beta chains below, sequenced in a study of vaccination and CD4 T cells after COVID-19. These receptors have no identified antigens. Sequencing of cultured CD4+ T cell DNA used the Oncomine TCR Beta short-read assay. MiXCR, applied by TCRdb to the PCR reads, yields one record per CDR3 protein. In the table there are around 10,000 distinct CDR3 sequences, approximately 32% of which are singletons. Treatment here: roughly ten-day PBMC culture with coronavirus spike peptide pools or control peptides (ViraFEST assay). Sequenced material: CD4+ T cells from blood, cultured in vitro, taken after SARS-CoV-2 vaccination. The receptors come from a human donor who had recovered from COVID-19.

This clonotype appeared a few times. The chain recombines TRBV7-9 with TRBJ1-2; 7 bases are shared with TRBD1. Losses at the gene ends were 0 bases for V and 8 bases for J; bases not matched to a gene: 9. Germline-derived CDR1 and CDR2 are SEHNR and FQNEAQ (reference sequence). This CDR3 contains 15 residues. The CDR3 loop is CASSLARQGLGGYTF. The CDR3, as DNA: TGTGCCAGCAGCTTAGCGCGACAGGGCTTAGGAGGCTACACCTTC.

The J gene is TRBJ2-1, the V gene TRBV27, with D hard to call. The CDR3 runs to 16 residues. V was trimmed by 3 bases and J by 0 bases, leaving 12 bases between them. The germline V gene encodes CDR1 MNHEY and CDR2 SMNVEV (reference sequence). CDR3 region: CASSLLDQSSYNEQFF. The CDR3, as DNA: TGTGCCAGCAGTTTGCTAGATCAGAGCTCCTACAATGAGCAGTTCTTC.

This clonotype was detected only once. This CDR3 is CSVASAQWDTQYF. CDR3 sequence (DNA): TGCAGCGTTGCCTCCGCCCAATGGGATACGCAGTATTTT. The chain employs TRBV29-1 and TRBJ2-3, with D hard to call. Germline-derived CDR1 and CDR2 are SQVTM and ANQGSEA. Trimming took off 4 bases at V and 6 bases at J, with 14 bases between the two ends. This CDR3 has 13 amino acids.

The V gene is TRBV12-3 or TRBV12-4, the J gene TRBJ2-3; 9 nucleotides align to TRBD1. CDR3 length equals 16 residues. Trimming took 7 bases from V and 1 from J; bases not matched to a gene: 9. CDR3 in amino acids: CASTPNRDRGTDTQYF. CDR3 nucleotide sequence: TGTGCCAGCACCCCAAACCGGGACAGGGGCACAGATACGCAGTATTTT.

The chain carries TRBV6-1 and TRBJ2-3; D perhaps matches TRBD1 (5 bases). Germline CDR1 reads MNHNS; CDR2 reads SASEGT. V was cut by 6 bases and J by 6 bases, with 13 bases left in between. The CDR3 totals 13 residues. This chain's CDR3 is CASSDQGTDTQYF. CDR3 sequence (DNA): TGTGCCAGCAGCGACCAGGGTACGGATACGCAGTATTTT.

CDR3 loop: CSASGRRGNTIYF. The CDR3 nucleotides are TGCAGTGCTAGCGGCAGGCGGGGAAACACCATATATTTT. The V and J genes are TRBV20-1 and TRBJ1-3; D not certain. CDR1 is DFQATT, CDR2 SNEGSKA, per germline (reference sequence). This CDR3 is 13 amino acids long. V lost 3 bases and J 4 bases, leaving 10 bases between the germline ends.

There are a few counts of this clonotype. The rearrangement links TRBV19 to TRBJ2-4; no clear D gene. V was clipped by 4 bases and J by 3 bases, with 10 bases between them. This CDR3 comprises 14 residues. Germline CDR1 LNHDA, CDR2 SQIVND (reference sequence). DNA of the CDR3: TGTGCCAGTAGTAGTTGGGTGGGCAAAAACATTCAGTACTTC. Translated: CASSSWVGKNIQYF.

The V call is TRBV28, the J call TRBJ2-1; 15 nucleotides match TRBD2. V lost 5 bases and J lost 5; bases outside the gene matches: 13. The CDR3 is made up of 19 amino acids. Germline-derived CDR1 and CDR2 are MDHEN and SYDVKM. CDR3 amino acids: CASSTPWTSGRAHDNEQFF. The CDR3 nucleotides read TGTGCCAGCAGTACGCCCTGGACTAGCGGGAGGGCCCATGACAATGAGCAGTTCTTC.

This clonotype was recorded a few times. Here the CDR3 reads CASSFLDTQYF. The CDR3 coding sequence is TGTGCCAGCAGTTTTCTGGATACGCAGTATTTT. The rearrangement joins TRBV6-5 to TRBJ2-3; D remains unclear. Germline V CDR1 and CDR2: MNHEY, SVGAGI. Trimming shortened V by 4 bases and J by 6 bases, and 5 bases separated the two germline ends. The CDR3 is made up of 11 amino acids.

This clonotype appeared a few times. The chain recombines TRBV7-3 with TRBJ1-5; the match to TRBD1 covers 7 bases. The trim removed 5 bases at V and 9 bases at J, leaving 4 bases unmatched. In germline, CDR1 is SGHTA, CDR2 FQGTGA. This CDR3 is 12 amino acids long. The CDR3 coding sequence is TGTGCCAGCAGCCTACCAGGGGGGCCCCAGCATTTT. It specifies CASSLPGGPQHF.

In its sample, this clonotype was seen a few times. CDR3 coding DNA: TGTGCCAGCAGTGAAGCCGCGACAGCCGGACACGAGCAGTACTTC. Encoded protein: CASSEAATAGHEQYF. This rearrangement joins TRBV6-1 to TRBJ2-7, with a weak D call TRBD1 (5 bases). CDR1 and CDR2 from the germline V gene are MNHNS and SASEGT. The germline V and J ends were trimmed by 0 bases and 5 bases, with 14 bases remaining between them. This CDR3 has 15 residues.

This clonotype appeared a few times. The chain links TRBV27 to TRBJ2-3, with 11 bases matching TRBD2. Germline loops: CDR1 MNHEY, CDR2 SMNVEV (reference sequence). The length of the CDR3 is 15 residues. J was trimmed by 6 bases and V by 5 bases; bases with no gene match: 7. This CDR3 reads CASSPLAGVGDTQYF. CDR3 DNA: TGTGCCAGCAGTCCACTAGCGGGAGTTGGGGATACGCAGTATTTT.

This sequence joins TRBV19 and TRBJ1-2, with TRBD1 as a possible D gene (6 bases). In germline, CDR1 is LNHDA, CDR2 SQIVND (reference sequence). This CDR3 has 13 amino acids. V was pared by 4 bases and J by 4 bases, with 10 bases between. The CDR3 loop is CASSTRDTYGYTF. As DNA, the CDR3 is TGTGCCAGTAGTACCCGGGACACCTATGGCTACACCTTC.

This clonotype was counted between two and nine times. The rearrangement joins TRBV7-2 to TRBJ2-7; D uncertain. Trimming pared 1 base from V and 5 bases from J, leaving 12 bases between. This CDR3 has 14 amino acids. The V gene's germline CDR1 is SGHTA and CDR2 FQGNSA. CDR3 in DNA: TGTGCCAGCAGCTTAGTGGTTCTCGCTCACGAGCAGTACTTC. It specifies CASSLVVLAHEQYF.

This chain connects TRBV20-1 to TRBJ2-7; TRBD2 aligns across 15 bases. Trimming at V came to 6 bases and at J to 2 bases, leaving 8 bases not matched to a gene. Germline values: CDR1 DFQATT, CDR2 SNEGSKA (reference sequence). This CDR3 contains 16 residues. The CDR3 is CSATGTSGRMAYEQYF. CDR3 nucleotides: TGCAGTGCAACCGGGACTAGCGGGAGGATGGCCTACGAGCAGTACTTC.

The rearrangement uses TRBV20-1 and TRBJ2-1, with unresolved D. Germline-derived CDR1 and CDR2 are DFQATT and SNEGSKA (reference sequence). The CDR3 sequence is 10 residues long. The germline V and J ends were trimmed by 1 base and 6 bases, with 1 base remaining between them. CDR3 loop: CSARANEQFF. CDR3 coding DNA: TGCAGTGCTAGAGCCAATGAGCAGTTCTTC.

The chain combines TRBV4-3 with TRBJ2-1, with TRBD2 identical over 7 bases. CDR3 length: 15 amino acids. Germline V gives CDR1 LGHNA, CDR2 YSLEER. Unmatched junction bases numbered 2, after V lost 0 bases and J lost 3 bases. The CDR3 sequence is CASSQERESYNEQFF. DNA of the CDR3: TGCGCCAGCAGCCAAGAGCGGGAGAGCTACAATGAGCAGTTCTTC.

The rearrangement uses TRBV11-2 and TRBJ2-7; no firm D call. Germline V gives CDR1 SGHAT, CDR2 FQNNGV. The V and J ends lost 1 base and 7 bases respectively, with 14 bases between them. The CDR3 consists of 14 residues. The CDR3 sequence: CASSLGLGSREQYF. The CDR3 DNA reads as TGTGCCAGCAGCTTAGGTCTGGGTTCGCGGGAGCAGTACTTC. The full variable domain, with the rest looked up from reference TRBV11-2 and TRBJ2-7, is EAGVAQSPRYKIIEKRQSVAFWCNPISGHATLYWYQQILGQGPKLLIQFQNNGVVDDSQLPKDRFSAERLKGVDSTLKIQPAKLEDSAVYLCASSLGLGSREQYFGPGTRLTVT.

V and J are TRBV19 and TRBJ1-1; 9 nucleotides line up with TRBD1. CDR1 and CDR2 from the germline V gene are LNHDA and SQIVND (reference sequence). CDR3 length: 14 residues. Trimming cost V 5 bases and J 5 bases; bases outside gene matches: 6. The CDR3 loop reads CASSGDRVFTEAFF. CDR3 nucleotides: TGTGCCAGTAGTGGGGACAGGGTTTTTACTGAAGCTTTCTTT.

The chain links TRBV20-1 to TRBJ2-1; 7 nucleotides align to TRBD2. The CDR3 consists of 18 residues. V shed 0 bases and J 7 bases; nucleotides not matched to a gene: 18. Germline CDR1 reads DFQATT; CDR2 reads SNEGSKA (reference sequence). CDR3 in DNA: TGCAGTGCTAGAGAACCTAGGGACTATTCAATTGGGGGGAATGAGCAGTTCTTC. Its translation: CSAREPRDYSIGGNEQFF.

The V call is TRBV15, the J call TRBJ2-5; TRBD2 agrees at 13 bases. CDR1 is LNHNV, CDR2 YYDKDF, per germline (reference sequence). Trimming removed 1 base from V and 4 bases from J; junction bases left unmatched: 3. The CDR3 length is 16 residues. The CDR3: CATSRGRLAGGETQYF. CDR3 DNA sequence: TGTGCCACCAGCAGAGGGAGACTAGCGGGAGGAGAGACCCAGTACTTC. The full variable domain, with the rest looked up from reference TRBV15 and TRBJ2-5, is DAMVIQNPRYQVTQFGKPVTLSCSQTLNHNVMYWYQQKSSQAPKLLFHYYDKDFNNEADTPDNFQSRRPNTSFCFLDIRSPGLGDTAMYLCATSRGRLAGGETQYFGPGTRLLVL.

This clonotype was observed a few times. V is TRBV24-1 and J is TRBJ2-3; 10 nucleotides match TRBD2. V lost 2 bases to trimming and J lost 10 bases; unmatched junction nucleotides: 11. The CDR3 is made up of 16 amino acids. Germline V gene data show CDR1 as KGHDR and CDR2 as SFDVKD. Here the CDR3 DNA reads TGTGCCACCAGTGATTCCCTGACTAGCGGGCGTCCTGCGCAGTATTTT. Protein product: CATSDSLTSGRPAQYF.

The table lists this clonotype with a count of one. This rearrangement joins TRBV2 to TRBJ2-5; possible D gene TRBD2, 6 bases. This CDR3 region has 16 residues. CDR1 and CDR2 (germline): SNHLY, FYNNEI. V lost 0 bases and J 5 bases, leaving 16 bases between the germline ends. This CDR3 is CASSEAQTSGGETQYF. CDR3 nucleotide sequence: TGTGCCAGCAGTGAAGCGCAGACTAGTGGAGGGGAGACCCAGTACTTC.

This clonotype was found a few times. This chain links TRBV15 with TRBJ1-3; 9 nucleotides align to TRBD1. CDR3 length: 18 residues. Germline CDR1 is LNHNV and CDR2 is YYDKDF (reference sequence). V gave up 0 bases and J gave up 1 base; unmatched junction bases: 7. The CDR3 loop reads CATSREAGTGTSGNTIYF. DNA for the CDR3: TGTGCCACCAGCAGAGAAGCCGGGACAGGGACTTCTGGAAACACCATATATTTT.